A selection of T cell receptor beta chains follows, all from one sample in a study of beta chain features in type 1 diabetes. Sequencing was performed with immunoSEQ multiplex PCR; in TCRdb, only in-frame clones are kept and a portion is missing. There are roughly 120,000 clones in the sample; 40% occur only once, and 0.065% lies in the top ten. The specimen was stem cell memory CD4+ T cells from blood. The source of these receptors is a woman in her late teens or twenties in good health. Both conserved end residues are part of each CDR3. A D gene is named only where the DNA matches it firmly. Clone sizes are given selectively: once, few, many, or a class where the clone is expanded.

DNA,CDR3,J,size,V,D
TGTGCCAGCAGTGACACATGGCTCCTGGGGAACACTGAAGCTTTCTTT,CASSDTWLLGNTEAFF,TRBJ1-1,.,TRBV27,.
TGTGCCAGCAGTCCAGGACAGGGGGGAAACACCATATATTTT,CASSPGQGGNTIYF,TRBJ1-3,few,TRBV27,TRBD1
TGTGCCAGCAGGGGGGGGCACGAGCAGTACTTC,CASRGGHEQYF,TRBJ2-7,few,TRBV6-5,.
TGTGCCAGCAGTTCCGCCGAGCGCGGAGAGACCCAGTACTTC,CASSSAERGETQYF,TRBJ2-5,few,TRBV28,.
TGTGCCAGCAGTTTAACCCTCTCGGCGGGAGGGCCCTACGAGCAGTACTTC,CASSLTLSAGGPYEQYF,TRBJ2-7,few,TRBV7-2,TRBD2
TGTGCCAGCAGCTTAGCTTCATCTGGCCTGAATGAAAAACTGTTTTTT,CASSLASSGLNEKLFF,TRBJ1-4,few,TRBV11-2,.
TGTGCCATCAGTGAGTCGACACAGTCCAGCACAGATACGCAGTATTTT,CAISESTQSSTDTQYF,TRBJ2-3,.,TRBV10-3,.
TGTGCCAGCAGTCCCCTATCCCGGGGAACAGATACGCAGTATTTT,CASSPLSRGTDTQYF,TRBJ2-3,few,TRBV6-6,.
TGCGCCAGCAGCGGGCAGGGGAGAGGAAGGACTGAAGCTTTCTTT,CASSGQGRGRTEAFF,TRBJ1-1,.,TRBV5-1,.
TGCGCCAGCAGCCAAGAAGCCACAGGTTGGGGCACTGAAGCTTTCTTT,CASSQEATGWGTEAFF,TRBJ1-1,.,TRBV4-1,.
TGTGCCATCAGTGAACACAAGACACCAGATACGCAGTATTTT,CAISEHKTPDTQYF,TRBJ2-3,.,TRBV10-3,.
TGTGCCAGCAGCTTGGGACTAGCGGGAGAACTGGGATACGAGCAGTACTTC,CASSLGLAGELGYEQYF,TRBJ2-7,few,TRBV7-2,TRBD2
TGCAGCGTTGAAGACAGGGTTCGGACTGAAGCTTTCTTT,CSVEDRVRTEAFF,TRBJ1-1,few,TRBV29-1,.
TGTGCCAGCTCACCACGGGACAGGGTTCTGTCATCGGTTCAGTTCTTC,CASSPRDRVLSSVQFF,TRBJ2-1,few,TRBV18,TRBD1
TGTGCCCGGGATGCGGGGGCGGGCAATGAGCAGTTCTTC,CARDAGAGNEQFF,TRBJ2-1,.,TRBV19,.
TGTGCCAGCTCATCATTACTTAGCGGGAGACTCAATGAGCAGTTCTTC,CASSSLLSGRLNEQFF,TRBJ2-1,few,TRBV18,TRBD2
TGTGCCAGCAGCCAAAGGAGGTCTAGCGGGAGCAATGAGCAGTTCTTC,CASSQRRSSGSNEQFF,TRBJ2-1,.,TRBV11-2,TRBD2
TGTGCCAGCAGTTTAAACAAACACTACGAGCAGTACTTC,CASSLNKHYEQYF,TRBJ2-7,.,TRBV27,.
TGTGCCAGCAGTGGGAGACGGGACACGAATCAGCCCCAGCATTTT,CASSGRRDTNQPQHF,TRBJ1-5,.,TRBV2,.
TGCAGCGTTGGTACACCCTCGGGGAATGAGCAGTTCTTC,CSVGTPSGNEQFF,TRBJ2-1,few,TRBV29-1,.
TGCAGCGTCCGAGGGATGTACACCGGGGAGCTGTTTTTT,CSVRGMYTGELFF,TRBJ2-2,.,TRBV29-1,.
TGCAGTGCTAGAGGCAGGGGGCTGGGGTACTTC,CSARGRGLGYF,TRBJ2-7,.,TRBV20-1,TRBD1
TGTGCCAGCAGCTTGGGGTTAGTCTACGAGCAGTACTTC,CASSLGLVYEQYF,TRBJ2-7,.,TRBV5-4,.
TGTGCCAGCAGCCGGGACACGGGGCACCAAGAGACCCAGTACTTC,CASSRDTGHQETQYF,TRBJ2-5,.,TRBV6-5,.
TGTGCCAGCAGCCGCTGGGGGACAGCGAACACTGAAGCTTTCTTT,CASSRWGTANTEAFF,TRBJ1-1,.,TRBV7-9,TRBD1
TGTGCCAGCAGTACACAGGGGAACCCCTACGAGCAGTACTTC,CASSTQGNPYEQYF,TRBJ2-7,.,TRBV6-1,TRBD1
TGTGCCAGCAGCCAAGACAGGGAACAGCCCCAGCATTTT,CASSQDREQPQHF,TRBJ1-5,.,TRBV4-2,.
TGTGCCAGCAGCTTCTCATGGGAGGAGACCCAGTACTTC,CASSFSWEETQYF,TRBJ2-5,.,TRBV7-2,.
TGTGCCACCAGCAGAATTTTTGGACAGGGCAATCAGCCCCAGCATTTT,CATSRIFGQGNQPQHF,TRBJ1-5,few,TRBV15,TRBD1
TGTGCCACCAGCAGTTATGGACAGGGACGTGGCTACGAGCAGTACTTC,CATSSYGQGRGYEQYF,TRBJ2-7,.,TRBV15,TRBD1
TGTGCCAGCTCACCACACCCGCGGATGAACACTGAAGCTTTCTTT,CASSPHPRMNTEAFF,TRBJ1-1,few,TRBV18,.
TGCGCCAGCAGCCGCCAGGAGGGGGGGAGCCAGCCCCAGCATTTT,CASSRQEGGSQPQHF,TRBJ1-5,few,TRBV4-1,.
TGTGCCAGCAGCTTAGCAGGGGGCAATCAGCCCCAGCATTTT,CASSLAGGNQPQHF,TRBJ1-5,few,TRBV7-9,.
TGTGCCAGCAGCCCCGGGGGGGGAAGGGGGAATGAGCAGTTCTTC,CASSPGGGRGNEQFF,TRBJ2-1,.,TRBV28,TRBD2
TGTGCCAGCAGTGAATATGGCGGGGGGCGCGACGGGGAGCTGTTTTTT,CASSEYGGGRDGELFF,TRBJ2-2,.,TRBV25-1,TRBD2
TGTGCCAGCAGTTCCCTTGGGACATCCAGGATTGGTACAGATACGCAGTATTTT,CASSSLGTSRIGTDTQYF,TRBJ2-3,few,TRBV27,.
TGTGCCAGCACCAGTTCCACCGGGACAGACTACGAGCAGTACTTC,CASTSSTGTDYEQYF,TRBJ2-7,.,TRBV27,TRBD1
TGTGCCATCAGTGAGTCGGGTACAGGGAAGTATGGCTACACCTTC,CAISESGTGKYGYTF,TRBJ1-2,.,TRBV10-3,.
TGTGCCAGCAGTGACCAGGGGGCGTTATCGGAGAACGGGCAGTACTTC,CASSDQGALSENGQYF,TRBJ2-7,.,TRBV2,TRBD1
TGCAGCGTTGTGGTGTCTAGCAAAGAGACCCAGTACTTC,CSVVVSSKETQYF,TRBJ2-5,.,TRBV29-1,.
TGTGCCAGCAGCTATACTAGCGGGAGTTACAATGAGCAGTTCTTC,CASSYTSGSYNEQFF,TRBJ2-1,.,TRBV7-3,TRBD2
TGTGCCAGCTCACAGAGTAGTACAGATACGCAGTATTTT,CASSQSSTDTQYF,TRBJ2-3,.,TRBV18,.